This is a list of T cell receptor beta chains from one sample in a study of shared clonotypes between healthy human individuals. The protocol was immunoSEQ multiplex PCR, while the TCRdb copy is restricted to in-frame clones and leaves out a portion. The sample contains a few million clones, 93% of which appear only once. Sequencing input: naive CD8+ T cells from PBMCs. These receptors all come from a man aged 18 to 30 in good health. Some clones in this sample may be carry-over from other donors' samples. Each CDR3 is given with its conserved first and last residue.

V,J,CDR3
TRBV11-2,TRBJ1-2,CASSFGFPGQGIYGYTF
TRBV11-2,TRBJ1-1,CASSDLDRGDTEAFF
TRBV6-5,TRBJ2-7,CASLGAGNYEQYF
TRBV7-9,TRBJ2-7,CASSLSPHEQYF
TRBV6-4,TRBJ1-2,CASSNDREPYGYTF
TRBV18,TRBJ2-2,CASSPGRETTGELFF
TRBV28,TRBJ1-4,CASSSGGDYEKLFF
TRBV2,TRBJ2-3,CASSGSIFLVDTQYF
TRBV27,TRBJ2-7,CASAFGLTYEQYF
TRBV7-2,TRBJ2-3,CASSLAPRGSLDTQYF
TRBV5-6,TRBJ1-1,CASSTDWNTEAFF
TRBV19,TRBJ2-1,CASSPWREGGNEQFF
TRBV7-8,TRBJ2-3,CASSLEGTSGASTDTQYF
TRBV27,TRBJ1-2,CASSFQAGGWYGYTF
TRBV4-3,TRBJ2-7,CASSQRDGAYEQYF
TRBV5-8,TRBJ1-2,CASSEMGLYGYTF
TRBV30,TRBJ1-1,CAWSQGSWADEAFF
TRBV19,TRBJ2-1,CASSSRTSGRGYNEQFF
TRBV6-1,TRBJ2-3,CASSEPLQGFHTDTQYF
TRBV7-7,TRBJ2-2,CASTTGTGGAGELFF
TRBV11-2,TRBJ2-3,CASSLLVRVTDTQYF
TRBV4-3,TRBJ2-6,CASSQATGLFGANVLTF
TRBV28,TRBJ1-5,CASSLYPGTRFSNQPQHF
TRBV6-7,TRBJ2-1,CASSINPRTSGNNNEQFF
TRBV27,TRBJ2-7,CASRDSGGYEQYF
TRBV29-1,TRBJ1-1,CSVEAWGPNTEAFF
TRBV4-2,TRBJ2-3,CASSQVGLAGSTDTQYF
TRBV19,TRBJ1-2,CASREVRVNYGYTF
TRBV6-5,TRBJ2-7,CASSVGGSYEQYF
TRBV28,TRBJ1-1,CASWRGRAFF
TRBV2,TRBJ2-3,CANAGLAGASSTDTQYF
TRBV30,TRBJ2-1,CAWSQALPGQIEQFF
TRBV2,TRBJ2-7,CASSERGAGAYEQYF
TRBV7-8,TRBJ1-1,CASSGRTGRSTEAFF
TRBV14,TRBJ2-7,CASSHWDSYEQYF
TRBV9,TRBJ2-7,CASSVSGGGNEQYF
TRBV12-5,TRBJ1-2,CASGLTGAEGYTF
TRBV5-5,TRBJ1-1,CASSLALDTMAEAFF
TRBV7-8,TRBJ2-1,CASSLGGSGNEQFF
TRBV2,TRBJ2-5,CASTYTQGGRETQYF
TRBV19,TRBJ2-1,CASSIAFYNEQFF
TRBV4-1,TRBJ1-2,CASSLQGLAGYTF
TRBV9,TRBJ1-5,CASSPSGTNNQPQHF
TRBV13,TRBJ2-7,CASSFGATQFHEQYF
TRBV2,TRBJ2-2,CASSPTQGLNTGELFF
TRBV19,TRBJ2-7,CASSTGKDEQYF
TRBV7-9,TRBJ1-2,CASSYMGGIHYGYTF
TRBV29-1,TRBJ1-3,CSVRTGGPAGNTIYF
TRBV7-8,TRBJ1-4,CASSLMESAALNEKLFF
TRBV5-1,TRBJ2-5,CASSFNYGREDQETQYF
TRBV28,TRBJ1-5,CASIQDGYQPQHF
TRBV27,TRBJ2-2,CASSPWGGRTTGELFF
TRBV7-6,TRBJ2-3,CASSLIRTSTDTQYF
TRBV27,TRBJ2-1,CASSWGAGGMNEQFF
TRBV7-9,TRBJ2-1,CASSLLANEQFF